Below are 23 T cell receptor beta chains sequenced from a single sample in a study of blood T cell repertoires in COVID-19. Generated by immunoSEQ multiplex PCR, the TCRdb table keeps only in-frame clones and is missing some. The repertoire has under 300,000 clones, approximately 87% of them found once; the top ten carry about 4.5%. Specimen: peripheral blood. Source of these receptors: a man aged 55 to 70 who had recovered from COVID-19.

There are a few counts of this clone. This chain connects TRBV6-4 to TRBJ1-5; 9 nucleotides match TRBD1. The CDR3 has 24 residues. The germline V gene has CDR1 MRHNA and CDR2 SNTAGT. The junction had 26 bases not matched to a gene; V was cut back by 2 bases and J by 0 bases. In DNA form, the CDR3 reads TGTGCCAGCAGTGACCCGAGGACAGGGGTGGCCCTGGGGTGTAAATTAAATAGCAATCAGCCCCAGCATTTT. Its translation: CASSDPRTGVALGCKLNSNQPQHF.

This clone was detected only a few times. In DNA form, the CDR3 reads TGTGCCTCGGAGGCAGGTAGCGGGAGCTACGAGCAGTACTTC. Residues: CASEAGSGSYEQYF. This chain links TRBV30 with TRBJ2-7; 9 positions agree with TRBD2. This CDR3 is built from 14 residues. Per germline, CDR1 GTSNPN and CDR2 SVGIG (reference sequence). J was trimmed by 3 bases and V by 7 bases; bases with no gene match: 10.

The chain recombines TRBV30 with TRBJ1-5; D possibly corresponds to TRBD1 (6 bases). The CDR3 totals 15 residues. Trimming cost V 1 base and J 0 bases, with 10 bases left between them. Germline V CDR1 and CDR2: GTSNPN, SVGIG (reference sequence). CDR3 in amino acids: CAWSAQGYSNQPQHF. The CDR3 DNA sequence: TGTGCCTGGAGTGCACAGGGATATAGCAATCAGCCCCAGCATTTT.

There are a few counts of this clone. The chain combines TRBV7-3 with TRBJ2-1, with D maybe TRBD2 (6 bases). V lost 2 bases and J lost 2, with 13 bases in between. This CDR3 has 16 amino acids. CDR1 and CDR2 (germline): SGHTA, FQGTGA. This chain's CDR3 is CASSLAGTSTYNEQFF. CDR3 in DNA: TGTGCCAGCAGCTTAGCCGGGACTTCCACCTACAATGAGCAGTTCTTC.

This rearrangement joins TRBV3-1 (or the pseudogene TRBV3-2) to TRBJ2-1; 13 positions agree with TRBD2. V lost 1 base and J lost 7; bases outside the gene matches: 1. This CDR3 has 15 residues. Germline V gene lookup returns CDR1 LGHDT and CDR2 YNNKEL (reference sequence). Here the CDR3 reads CASSQGTSGRNEQFF. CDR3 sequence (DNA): TGTGCCAGCAGCCAAGGGACTAGCGGGAGAAATGAGCAGTTCTTC.

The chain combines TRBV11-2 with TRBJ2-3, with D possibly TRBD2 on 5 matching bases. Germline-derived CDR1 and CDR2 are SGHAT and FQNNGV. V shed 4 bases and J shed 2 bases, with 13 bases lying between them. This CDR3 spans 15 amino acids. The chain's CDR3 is CASSSGIANTDTQYF. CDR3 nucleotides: TGTGCCAGCAGCTCCGGGATCGCAAACACAGATACGCAGTATTTT.

The CDR3 loop is CASSQVDSAIYEQYF. CDR3 DNA sequence: TGTGCCAGCAGCCAAGTGGACTCTGCTATCTACGAGCAGTACTTC. The chain has TRBV14 and TRBJ2-7, with a tentative D call TRBD2 (5 bases). This CDR3 spans 15 amino acids. The V and J ends lost 1 base and 3 bases respectively, with 13 bases between them. In germline, CDR1 is SGHDN, CDR2 FVKESK.

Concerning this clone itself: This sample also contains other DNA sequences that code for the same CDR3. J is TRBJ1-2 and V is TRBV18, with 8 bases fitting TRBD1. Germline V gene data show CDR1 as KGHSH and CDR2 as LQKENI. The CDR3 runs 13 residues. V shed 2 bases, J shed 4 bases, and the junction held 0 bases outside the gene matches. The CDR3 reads CASSPDRGYGYTF. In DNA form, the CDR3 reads TGTGCCAGCTCACCAGACAGGGGCTATGGCTACACCTTC.

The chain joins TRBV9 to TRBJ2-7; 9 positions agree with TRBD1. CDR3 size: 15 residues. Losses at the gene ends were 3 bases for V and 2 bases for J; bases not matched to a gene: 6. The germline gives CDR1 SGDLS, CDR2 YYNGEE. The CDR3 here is CASSAGTGKAYEQYF. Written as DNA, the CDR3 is TGTGCCAGCAGCGCGGGGACAGGGAAGGCCTACGAGCAGTACTTC.

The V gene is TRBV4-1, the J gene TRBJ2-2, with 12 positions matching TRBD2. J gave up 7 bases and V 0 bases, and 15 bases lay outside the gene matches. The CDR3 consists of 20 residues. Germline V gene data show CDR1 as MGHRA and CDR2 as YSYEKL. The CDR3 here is CASSQELAFRLAGVIGELFF. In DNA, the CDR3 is TGCGCCAGCAGCCAAGAACTCGCTTTTAGACTAGCGGGAGTGATCGGGGAGCTGTTTTTT.

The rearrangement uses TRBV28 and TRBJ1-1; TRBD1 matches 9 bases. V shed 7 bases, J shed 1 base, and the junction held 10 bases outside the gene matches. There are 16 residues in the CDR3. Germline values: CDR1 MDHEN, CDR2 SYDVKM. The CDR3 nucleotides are TGTGCCAGCAACCCTTCTCCGGGACAGGGGAACACTGAAGCTTTCTTT. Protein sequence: CASNPSPGQGNTEAFF.

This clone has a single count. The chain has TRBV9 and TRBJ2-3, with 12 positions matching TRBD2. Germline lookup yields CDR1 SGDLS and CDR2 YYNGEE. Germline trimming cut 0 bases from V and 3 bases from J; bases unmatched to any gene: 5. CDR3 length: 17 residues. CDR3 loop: CASSVGLAGVVTDTQYF. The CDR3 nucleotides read TGTGCCAGCAGCGTAGGACTAGCGGGGGTGGTTACAGATACGCAGTATTTT.

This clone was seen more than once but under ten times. The CDR3 spells CASSLVFSGSHEQYF. CDR3 bases: TGCGCCAGCAGCTTGGTCTTTTCGGGGTCCCACGAGCAGTACTTC. This sequence joins TRBV5-1 and TRBJ2-7; perhaps TRBD2 as D (5 bases). The V gene lost 0 bases and the J gene lost 5 bases, with 15 bases spanning the gap. CDR1 is SGHRS and CDR2 is YFSETQ in the germline V gene. The CDR3 covers 15 residues.

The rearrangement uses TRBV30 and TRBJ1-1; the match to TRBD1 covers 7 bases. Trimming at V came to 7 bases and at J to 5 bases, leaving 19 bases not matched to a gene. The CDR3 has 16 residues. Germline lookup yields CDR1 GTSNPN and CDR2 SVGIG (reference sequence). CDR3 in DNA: TGTGCCTCAATCCCTGCTCAGGGGGGCTCGGGGACTGAAGCTTTCTTT. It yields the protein CASIPAQGGSGTEAFF. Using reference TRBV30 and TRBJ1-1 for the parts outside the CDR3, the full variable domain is SQTIHQWPATLVQPVGSPLSLECTVEGTSNPNLYWYRQAAGRGLQLLFYSVGIGQISSEVPQNLSASRPQDRQFILSSKKLLLSDSGFYLCASIPAQGGSGTEAFFGQGTRLTVV.

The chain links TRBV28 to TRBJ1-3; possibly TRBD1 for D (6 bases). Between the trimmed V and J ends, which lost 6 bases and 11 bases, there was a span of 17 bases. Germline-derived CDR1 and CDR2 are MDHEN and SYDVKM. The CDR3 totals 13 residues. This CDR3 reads CASRGQPTRSIYF. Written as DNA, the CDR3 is TGTGCCAGCAGAGGACAGCCGACGCGTTCCATATATTTT.

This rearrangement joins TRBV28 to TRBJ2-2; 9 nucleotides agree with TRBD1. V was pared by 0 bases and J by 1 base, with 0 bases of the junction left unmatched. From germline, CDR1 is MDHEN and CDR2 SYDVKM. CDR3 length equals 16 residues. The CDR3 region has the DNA TGTGCCAGCAGTTTATGGGGACAGGGGAACACCGGGGAGCTGTTTTTT. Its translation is CASSLWGQGNTGELFF.

The chain's CDR3 is CASGLVSPLGASDTDTQYF. CDR3 DNA sequence: TGTGCTAGTGGTTTGGTATCTCCGCTCGGCGCTAGCGACACAGATACGCAGTATTTT. The genes are TRBV12-5 and TRBJ2-3; possible D gene TRBD2, 6 bases. The ends were cut back, 0 bases at V and 2 bases at J, with 21 bases in the middle. In germline, CDR1 is LGHNT, CDR2 FRNRAP. The CDR3 extends over 19 amino acids. Filled out from reference TRBV12-5 and TRBJ2-3, the complete variable domain reads DARVTQTPRHKVTEMGQEVTMRCQPILGHNTVFWYRQTMMQGLELLAYFRNRAPLDDSGMPKDRFSAEMPDATLATLKIQPSEPRDSAVYFCASGLVSPLGASDTDTQYFGPGTRLTVL.

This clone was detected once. Here the CDR3 DNA reads TGCGCCAGCAGCTTGGTTAGCGGGAGCTCGTATGAGCAGTTCTTC. This encodes CASSLVSGSSYEQFF. V is TRBV5-1 and J is TRBJ2-1; 9 bases line up with TRBD2. CDR3 length equals 15 residues. The J segment lost 8 bases and the V segment lost 0 bases, leaving 6 bases of the junction unmatched. Germline assignment: CDR1 SGHRS and CDR2 YFSETQ. The full variable domain, in which reference TRBV5-1 and TRBJ2-1 provide the parts outside the CDR3, is KAGVTQTPRYLIKTRGQQVTLSCSPISGHRSVSWYQQTPGQGLQFLFEYFSETQRNKGNFPGRFSGRQFSNSRSEMNVSTLELGDSALYLCASSLVSGSSYEQFFGPGTRLTVL.

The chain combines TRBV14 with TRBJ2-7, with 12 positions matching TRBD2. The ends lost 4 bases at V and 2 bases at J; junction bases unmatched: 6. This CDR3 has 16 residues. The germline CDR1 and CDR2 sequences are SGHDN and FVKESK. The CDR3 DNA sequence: TGTGCCAGCAGCCCCGTAGGACTAGCGGGGACCTACGAGCAGTACTTC. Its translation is CASSPVGLAGTYEQYF.

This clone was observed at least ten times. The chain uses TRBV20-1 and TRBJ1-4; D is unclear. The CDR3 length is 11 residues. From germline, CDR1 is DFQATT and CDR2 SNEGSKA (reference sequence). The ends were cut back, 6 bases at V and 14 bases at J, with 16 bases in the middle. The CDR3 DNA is TGCAGTGCCCTAACGGGAGTAAGGCTGTTTTTT. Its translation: CSALTGVRLFF.

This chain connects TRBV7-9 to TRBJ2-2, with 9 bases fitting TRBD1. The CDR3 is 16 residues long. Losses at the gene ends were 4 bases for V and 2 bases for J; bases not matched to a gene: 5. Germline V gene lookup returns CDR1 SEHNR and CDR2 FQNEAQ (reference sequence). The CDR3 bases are TGTGCCAGCAGCTCGCCGGGACAGGGAAACACCGGGGAGCTGTTTTTT. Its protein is CASSSPGQGNTGELFF.

CDR3 sequence: CSGQGSYGYTF. The CDR3 DNA reads TGCAGTGGCCAGGGATCTTATGGCTACACCTTC. This rearrangement joins TRBV29-1 to TRBJ1-2, with a weak D call TRBD1 (5 bases). The CDR3 has 11 residues. CDR1 and CDR2 (germline): SQVTM, ANQGSEA. The whole variable domain, filled in from reference TRBV29-1 and TRBJ1-2, reads SAVISQKPSRDICQRGTSLTIQCQVDSQVTMMFWYRQQPGQSLTLIATANQGSEATYESGFVIDKFPISRPNLTFSTLTVSNMSPEDSSIYLCSGQGSYGYTFGSGTRLTVV.

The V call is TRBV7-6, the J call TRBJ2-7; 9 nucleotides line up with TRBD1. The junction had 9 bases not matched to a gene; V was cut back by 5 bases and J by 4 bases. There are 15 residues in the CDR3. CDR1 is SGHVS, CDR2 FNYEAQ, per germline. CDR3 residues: CASSGGPGQGYEQYF. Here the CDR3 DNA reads TGTGCCAGCAGCGGGGGCCCGGGACAGGGTTACGAGCAGTACTTC.